These T cell receptor beta chains were read from a single sample in a study of CD8+CD57+ T cells in acquired aplastic anemia. A single record per CDR3 protein comes from TCRdb applying MiXCR to the reads. The data show about 290,000 distinct CDR3 sequences, with under 60% seen just once and under 1.5% held by the top ten. Sequenced: sorted CD4+, CD8+, or CD8+CD57+ T cells (not recorded which) from PBMCs. These receptors all come from a human donor with aplastic anemia. Both conserved end residues are part of each CDR3. D genes are given only for firm matches. Clone size is stated in some rows and not others, as once, few, many or a class when expanded.

>-|-|TRBJ1-1|TRBV10-3
CAIRGDGWDEAFF
TGTGCCATCAGGGGGGACGGATGGGACGAAGCTTTCTTT
>-|TRBD2|TRBJ2-1|TRBV20-1
CSARDPGTSPYNEQFF
TGCAGTGCTAGAGATCCCGGGACTAGCCCTTACAATGAGCAGTTCTTC
>many|-|TRBJ2-1|TRBV24-1
CATRSSYNEQFF
TGTGCCACCAGAAGCTCCTACAATGAGCAGTTCTTC
>many|-|TRBJ2-2|TRBV6-5
CASSRLANTGELFF
TGTGCCAGCAGCCGACTAGCGAACACCGGGGAGCTGTTTTTT
>many|TRBD1|TRBJ2-7|TRBV7-8
CASSLGDRGGEQYF
TGTGCCAGCAGCTTAGGAGACAGGGGTGGCGAGCAGTACTTC
>-|TRBD1|TRBJ1-5|TRBV5-4
CASSLFPGQGNQPQHF
TGTGCCAGCAGCTTGTTCCCCGGACAGGGCAATCAGCCCCAGCATTTT
>-|-|TRBJ2-7|TRBV7-8
CASSPSTSYEQYF
TGTGCCAGCAGCCCCTCGACCTCCTACGAGCAGTACTTC
>many|TRBD2|TRBJ2-3|TRBV7-2
CASSLWTSGTDTQYF
TGTGCCAGCAGCCTCTGGACTAGCGGCACAGATACGCAGTATTTT
>few|-|TRBJ2-7|TRBV14
CASRRTRDTTYEQYF
TGTGCCAGCAGACGAACCCGGGACACAACCTACGAGCAGTACTTC
>-|TRBD1|TRBJ2-5|TRBV12-3/TRBV12-4
CASSMGQGAGETQYF
TGTGCCAGCAGCATGGGACAGGGGGCAGGAGAGACCCAGTACTTC
>many|-|TRBJ1-4|TRBV25-1
CASSDIRPLTNEKLFF
TGTGCCAGCAGTGATATCCGGCCACTGACTAATGAAAAACTGTTTTTT
>-|-|TRBJ1-2|TRBV2
CASRTELANYGYTF
TGTGCCAGCAGGACGGAACTCGCTAACTATGGCTACACCTTC
>many|TRBD1|TRBJ2-5|TRBV25-1
CASSAETGPQETQYF
TGTGCCAGCAGTGCCGAGACAGGGCCCCAAGAGACCCAGTACTTC
>-|-|TRBJ2-7|TRBV12-3/TRBV12-4
CASSLSRSTYEQYF
TGTGCCAGCTCCCTAAGCCGGAGCACCTACGAGCAGTACTTC
>-|-|TRBJ1-5|TRBV9
CASSVDGISNQPQHF
TGTGCCAGCAGCGTAGATGGGATTAGCAATCAGCCCCAGCATTTT
>many|TRBD1|TRBJ2-3|TRBV24-1
CATSQSGQGIDTQYF
TGTGCCACCAGTCAATCGGGACAGGGTATAGATACGCAGTATTTT
>-|-|TRBJ1-2|TRBV2
CASPTSPNYGYTF
TGTGCCAGCCCGACAAGTCCTAACTATGGCTACACCTTC
>many|-|TRBJ2-5|TRBV19
CASSIGGETQYF
TGTGCCAGTAGTATCGGTGGGGAGACCCAGTACTTC
>many|TRBD1|TRBJ2-7|TRBV19
CASSADREVSYEQYF
TGTGCCAGTAGCGCGGACAGGGAAGTTTCCTACGAGCAGTACTTC
>many|-|TRBJ2-1|TRBV9
CASSVGRGRNEQFF
TGTGCCAGCAGCGTAGGAAGGGGAAGGAATGAGCAGTTCTTC
>-|-|TRBJ2-1|TRBV10-1
CASSAGGPPRDEQFF
TGCGCCAGCAGCGCCGGGGGACCCCCTAGGGATGAGCAGTTCTTC
>many|TRBD1|TRBJ2-6|TRBV12-3/TRBV12-4
CASSPTGGLSGANVLTF
TGTGCCAGCAGTCCCACAGGGGGCCTCTCTGGGGCCAACGTCCTGACTTTC
>many|TRBD1|TRBJ2-1|TRBV25-1
CASSGVVGTGDYNEQFF
TGTGCCAGCAGTGGCGTTGTCGGGACAGGGGACTACAATGAGCAGTTCTTC
>once|TRBD1|TRBJ2-2|TRBV2
CASSHRDRGYTGELFF
TGTGCCAGCAGTCACCGGGACAGGGGGTACACCGGGGAGCTGTTTTTT
>-|-|TRBJ2-3|TRBV6-4
CASARWATDTQYF
TGTGCCAGCGCTCGGTGGGCCACAGATACGCAGTATTTT
>many|TRBD2|TRBJ2-3|TRBV6-5
CASKTSGGAGTDTQYF
TGTGCCAGCAAGACTAGCGGGGGGGCCGGAACAGATACGCAGTATTTT
>few|-|TRBJ1-1|TRBV7-9
CASSSRDTEAFF
TGTGCCAGCAGCTCTCGGGACACTGAAGCTTTCTTT
>once|-|TRBJ1-3|TRBV20-1
CSASGDSSGNTIYF
TGCAGTGCTAGTGGGGATTCCTCTGGAAACACCATATATTTT
>many|-|TRBJ2-3|TRBV20-1
CSASPAGTDTQYF
TGCAGTGCTAGTCCAGCGGGCACAGATACGCAGTATTTT
>-|TRBD1|TRBJ2-3|TRBV9
CASSERTGGGTGTDTQYF
TGTGCCAGCAGCGAGCGGACAGGGGGTGGGACAGGGACTGATACGCAGTATTTT
>few|-|TRBJ1-2|TRBV10-3
CAISEPRAEAMRYTF
TGTGCCATCAGTGAGCCGAGGGCCGAGGCTATGCGCTACACCTTC
>once|-|TRBJ2-2|TRBV6-5
CASSERVGDSSGELFF
TGTGCCAGCAGTGAACGGGTAGGGGACTCCTCAGGGGAGCTGTTTTTT
>-|-|TRBJ2-7|TRBV20-1
CSAHYPPEQYF
TGCAGTGCTCATTATCCACCCGAGCAGTACTTC
>-|-|TRBJ2-2|TRBV9
CTSSVRPGTRTGELFF
TGTACCAGCAGCGTACGTCCTGGGACGAGGACCGGGGAGCTGTTTTTT
>-|-|TRBJ2-3|TRBV10-1
CASSDGQITDTQYF
TGCGCCAGCAGCGACGGACAGATCACAGATACGCAGTATTTT
>-|-|TRBJ1-1|TRBV7-9
CASSVGGLGTEAFF
TGTGCCAGCAGCGTTGGGGGGCTGGGCACTGAAGCTTTCTTT
>-|-|TRBJ1-6|TRBV11-2
CASSPDRTSGYNSPLHF
TGTGCCAGCAGCCCTGACAGGACTAGCGGGTATAATTCACCCCTCCACTTT
>-|-|TRBJ1-5|TRBV5-1
CASSLAGRQPQHF
TGCGCCAGCAGCTTGGCCGGGCGTCAGCCCCAGCATTTT
>few|-|TRBJ2-1|TRBV7-9
CASSVGRSSYNEQFF
TGTGCCAGCAGCGTGGGGCGGAGCTCCTACAATGAGCAGTTCTTC
>many|TRBD1|TRBJ2-3|TRBV10-3
CATLWDRAADTQYF
TGTGCCACCCTATGGGACAGGGCAGCAGATACGCAGTATTTT
>-|-|TRBJ2-5|TRBV5-1
CASSFTGRETQYF
TGTGCCAGCAGCTTCACAGGGAGAGAGACCCAGTACTTC
>-|TRBD2|TRBJ2-1|TRBV7-6
CASSLGLAGAEQFF
TGTGCCAGCAGCTTAGGACTAGCGGGAGCTGAGCAGTTCTTC
>-|TRBD2|TRBJ2-5|TRBV7-8
CASSLVGTSGKETQYF
TGTGCCAGCAGCTTAGTGGGAACTAGCGGAAAAGAGACCCAGTACTTC
>-|-|TRBJ1-2|TRBV3-1
CASSQERRTNYGYTF
TGTGCCAGCAGCCAAGAACGTCGGACTAACTATGGCTACACCTTC
>-|TRBD2|TRBJ2-1|TRBV6-6
CASMVREGNEQFF
TGTGCCAGCATGGTACGGGAGGGGAATGAGCAGTTCTTC
>-|-|TRBJ2-5|TRBV11-2
CASSRGRGPQETQYF
TGTGCCAGCAGCAGGGGGCGGGGCCCCCAAGAGACCCAGTACTTC
>-|-|TRBJ1-3|TRBV7-9
CASSLGGPRGNTIYF
TGTGCCAGCAGCTTGGGAGGGCCCAGGGGAAACACCATATATTTT
>many|TRBD2|TRBJ2-7|TRBV6-6
CASRLTSGGRDEQYF
TGTGCCAGCAGACTCACTAGCGGGGGAAGGGACGAGCAGTACTTC
>-|-|TRBJ2-3|TRBV7-6
CASSSRTGTDTQYF
TGTGCCAGCAGTTCCCGGACTGGCACAGATACGCAGTATTTT